This TCR beta chain was captured in a study of T cell responses to AZD1222 COVID-19 vaccine. This table comes from immunoSEQ multiplex PCR, and its TCRdb copy is limited to in-frame clones, with some not included. The sample holds over 110,000 clones; approximately 90% are singletons and the top ten take around 2.8%. Study-wide points: Repertoire sampling was restricted to post-peak T cell response timepoints.

Germline V CDR1 and CDR2: SGHRS, YFSETQ. The V gene end was trimmed by 3 bases and the J gene end by 0 bases; junction bases not matched to a gene: 1. The CDR3 runs to 15 residues. A note on this clone: Its specificity is unknown.

The source of this sequence is an adult in good health. V usage is TRBV5-1 and J usage is TRBJ2-2; 8 nucleotides line up with TRBD1. This specimen consisted of peripheral blood, obtained on day 0 of AZD1222 vaccination. The DNA for the CDR3 is TGCGCCAGCAGCTCGGACAGGGCGAACACCGGGGAGCTGTTTTTT. It specifies CASSSDRANTGELFF.